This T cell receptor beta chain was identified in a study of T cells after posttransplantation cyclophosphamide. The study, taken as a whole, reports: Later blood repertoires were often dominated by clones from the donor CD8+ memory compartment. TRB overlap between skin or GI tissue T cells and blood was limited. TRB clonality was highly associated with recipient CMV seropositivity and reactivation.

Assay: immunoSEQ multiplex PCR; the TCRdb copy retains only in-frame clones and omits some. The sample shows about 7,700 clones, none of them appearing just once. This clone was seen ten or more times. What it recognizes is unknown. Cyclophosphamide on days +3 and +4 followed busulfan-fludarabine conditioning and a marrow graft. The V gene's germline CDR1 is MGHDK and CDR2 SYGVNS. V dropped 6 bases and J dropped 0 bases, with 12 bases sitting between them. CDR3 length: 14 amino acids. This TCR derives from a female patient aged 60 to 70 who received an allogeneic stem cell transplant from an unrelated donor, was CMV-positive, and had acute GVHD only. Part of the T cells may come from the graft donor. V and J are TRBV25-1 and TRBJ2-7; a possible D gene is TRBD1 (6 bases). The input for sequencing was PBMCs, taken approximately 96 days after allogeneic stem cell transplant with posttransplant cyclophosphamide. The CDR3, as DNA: TGTGCCAGCAGGTCAGGGACACCCTCCTACGAGCAGTACTTC. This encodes CASRSGTPSYEQYF.